This note documents a single TCR beta chain sequence. Which antigen it targets is not known. There are no base qualities to consult, and no much larger clone falls within one base. This record comes from a study of shared clonotypes between healthy human individuals (dated by TCRdb to about 2020). Regarding the research as a whole: The cohort comprised a couple of women and three men aged 18 to 49 years. For each donor, three plates each were used for CD4 naive and CD4 memory, two plates were used for CD8 naive, and one plate was used for CD8 memory. To estimate repertoire size and how much clonotypes are shared between individuals, the study performed deep sequencing of blood TCR repertoires from a few healthy adults. Between about 0.85 and 9.5 billion PBMCs per donor were obtained by leukapheresis. Libraries were prepared and TCR repertoires were sequenced by different laboratories using diverse techniques, in order to increase sequencing depth and limit assay-specific biases.

General conclusions and limits of the study: Compared with non-shared clonotypes, the clonotypes found in all four sorted-subset donors had higher generation probabilities. Based on pairwise subsampling, the degree of clonotype sharing among donors was expected to be affected by sequencing depth. Incomplete sequencing was indicated by rarefaction of sorted-subset datasets, despite the large sequencing depth. Sharing across a handful of donors was observed for around 5% of naive CD4, 3% to 4% of naive CD8, 2% to 2.5% of memory CD4, and around 0.44% of memory CD8 clonotypes. Because the study included a small number of donors, the genetic and exposure-history diversity represented was limited. Sampling was limited to blood, and TCR repertoires in tissue likely differ from TCR repertoires in blood. Estimated clonotype richness was generally larger for naive than for memory subsets.

The donors were healthy, HIV-negative adults who had no recently reported acute infections or vaccinations. Every donor was a Caucasian adult residing in Nashville, Tennessee, USA. CD4+ T cells were enriched by magnetic negative selection; naive cells were then positively selected on CD45RA, and the negative fraction formed the memory subset. After blood collection by leukapheresis, PBMCs were isolated using Ficoll-Histopaque density gradient centrifugation and then cryopreserved in the vapor phase of liquid nitrogen. Analytical flow cytometry was used to check the purity and quantity of each magnetically sorted T cell population. From each sorted fraction, genomic DNA was isolated and quantified by UV absorbance on a Nanodrop 2000c. TCR CDR3 regions were amplified from genomic DNA by multiplex PCR using the deep immunoSEQ assay. For each cell subset, the extracted genomic DNA was distributed evenly across all wells of several immunoSEQ 96-well plates, and each plate served as one replicate. For sorted subsets, around 200 ng genomic DNA, equal to about 30,000 T cell genomes, was loaded into each replicate PCR. Purified libraries were measured with a Qubit 3.0 fluorometer, size-checked on a Bioanalyzer 2100, and measured again with the KAPA Library Quantification kit. A separate single-read 150-cycle Illumina NextSeq 550 flow cell was used to sequence each immunoSEQ 96-well plate. In the authors' own workflow: Because only junctional sequences without quality scores were contained in the immunoSEQ output, filtering matching that applied to full-length reads could not be performed. To assign V/J genes and CDR3, sequences were annotated using PyIR, a Python wrapper for IgBLAST v1.9, with IMGT germline references. Reads were filtered out if the reads had weak V/J assignments (E-value above 1e-6), no CDR3, stop codons, out-of-frame junctions, or ambiguous translated residues. V3J clonotypes were defined by identical inferred V gene, J gene, and CDR3 amino acid sequence. Percentage overlap between repertoires was calculated by dividing the number of shared unique clonotypes by the size of the smaller repertoire. RTK rarefaction, the Chao1 estimator, and Recon v2.1 estimates of unobserved clonotypes were used to assess repertoire richness. OLGA was used to compute generation probabilities for all TCRbeta clonotypes that the gDNA method yielded from four donors. What TCRdb holds here is the immuneACCESS table cut down to in-frame rearrangements. Part of the clones is not present; checked against another copy, under half of the missing clones reflect an unresolved V gene, and the others are unexplained. The V and J calls and clone size come from that table; D and trimming were worked out from the DNA. The sample table holds over a million clones, of which more than 75% were seen once. Of the sample, 0.5% to 0.6% falls within the top ten clones.

The CDR3 has 15 amino acids, counting the end cysteine and phenylalanine. Only the CDR3 DNA is retained, 45 bases long and in frame from the first base. The V end gives up 4 bases and the J end 7 bases, leaving 12 bases in the junction not matched to a gene. The germline V gene yields MDHEN for CDR1 and SYDVKM for CDR2. The clonotype originates from a man between 18 and 35 years old in good health. Some clones in this sample may be carry-over from other donors' samples. Recombination linked TRBV28 to TRBJ1-2; TRBD1 matches 7 bases in the middle. The material sequenced was memory CD4+ T cells from PBMCs. Reading the label with the study, this specimen's cell subset or site is: CD45RA-negative fraction. The bases are TGTGCCAGCAGTTCTCCTGGGGAGGGGGCTGGTGGCTACACCTTC. Translated, this gives CASSSPGEGAGGYTF.